The T cell receptor beta chain under discussion was sequenced for a study of shared clonotypes between healthy human individuals. General study results and limits: Across subsets, estimated richness was generally greater for naive than for memory populations. Since donors were few, the genetic and exposure-history diversity represented was limited.

Genomic DNA belonging to each subset was distributed in equal measure over several immunoSEQ plates. When replicate PCRs were run on sorted subsets, they used about 200 ng DNA, some 33,000 T cell genomes. Data came from immunoSEQ multiplex PCR; TCRdb stores just in-frame clones and leaves some out. Of around 980,000 clones in the sample, more than 75% were seen once. V was trimmed by 4 bases and J by 0 bases, leaving 13 bases between them. Germline V gives CDR1 SGHRS, CDR2 YFSETQ. This CDR3 region has 15 residues. With respect to this clone: Its antigen is unknown.

This chain links TRBV5-1 with TRBJ1-1; D is perhaps TRBD1 (6 bases). The TCR comes from a man aged 18-30 years in good health. Some clones in this sample may be carry-over from other donors' samples. Sequences were obtained from memory CD4+ T cells from PBMCs. As for subset: CD45RA-negative fraction. DNA of the CDR3: TGCGCCAGCAGCCCTGGACAGCTCATGAACACTGAAGCTTTCTTT. It codes for CASSPGQLMNTEAFF.